This T cell receptor beta chain stems from a study of somatic mutations in cytotoxic T cells in rheumatoid arthritis. Overall study context: Blood samples of around 30 ml were drawn from patients (in EDTA) right after diagnosis and before any treatment.

CDR1 and CDR2 (germline): SGHTA, FQGTGA. This CDR3 region has 13 residues. V dropped 11 bases and J dropped 4; count of bases not matched to a gene: 6. TCRdb keeps only in-frame clones here, not all; method: immunoSEQ multiplex PCR. The sample records about 20,000 clones, approximately 82% being singletons. This sequence originates from an adult with rheumatoid arthritis. The chain is built from TRBV7-3 and TRBJ2-7, with 12 bases lining up with TRBD2. The sequenced material came from CD8+ T cells sorted from blood. The CDR3 sequence: CAGSTSGSYEQYF. The CDR3 DNA follows: TGTGCCGGGTCGACTAGCGGGAGTTACGAGCAGTACTTC. The entire variable domain, with the rest obtained from reference TRBV7-3 and TRBJ2-7, is as follows: GAGVSQTPSNKVTEKGKYVELRCDPISGHTALYWYRQSLGQGPEFLIYFQGTGAADDSGLPNDRFFAVRPEGSVSTLKIQRTERGDSAVYLCAGSTSGSYEQYFGPGTRLTVT.